The sequence of this TCR beta chain was determined in a study of regulatory T cells in long-lasting Graves disease. Study overall: Graves' patients, diagnosed recently, had received antithyroid drugs under 3 months.

General observations from the study: Persistent patients shared about 3,000 public clonotypes among themselves. Newly diagnosed patients shared fewer, at under 1,000.

Regarding time point: newly diagnosed GD, antithyroid drugs for less than 3 months. The TCR library used RNA extracted from PBMCs. This clonotype was observed many times. The antigen remains unidentified. Researchers made TCR beta libraries by using iRepertoire HTBI primers and running Arm-PCR on CDR3 regions. MiXCR, applied by TCRdb to the multiplex PCR reads, yields one record per CDR3 protein. The sample lists about 500,000 distinct CDR3 sequences; about 12% were seen once. Trimming removed 3 bases from V and 9 bases from J, with 24 bases in between. This CDR3 is 18 amino acids long. Another study also made use of these data, one on T cells in Graves' hyperthyroidism and ophthalmopathy. This second study notes: Most expanded thyroid clonotypes above 0.001 recurred in blood.

The origin of this receptor is a young woman with Graves disease. The rearrangement joins TRBV12-3 or TRBV12-4 to TRBJ1-6; TRBD1 might be the D (5 bases). Specimen: peripheral blood mononuclear cells (PBMCs), collected at new diagnosis, from a patient treated with antithyroid drugs. CDR3 residues: CASSFNYGGAMGPSPLHF. CDR3 nucleotide sequence: TGTGCCAGCAGTTTCAATTACGGGGGTGCGATGGGACCTTCACCCCTCCACTTT.